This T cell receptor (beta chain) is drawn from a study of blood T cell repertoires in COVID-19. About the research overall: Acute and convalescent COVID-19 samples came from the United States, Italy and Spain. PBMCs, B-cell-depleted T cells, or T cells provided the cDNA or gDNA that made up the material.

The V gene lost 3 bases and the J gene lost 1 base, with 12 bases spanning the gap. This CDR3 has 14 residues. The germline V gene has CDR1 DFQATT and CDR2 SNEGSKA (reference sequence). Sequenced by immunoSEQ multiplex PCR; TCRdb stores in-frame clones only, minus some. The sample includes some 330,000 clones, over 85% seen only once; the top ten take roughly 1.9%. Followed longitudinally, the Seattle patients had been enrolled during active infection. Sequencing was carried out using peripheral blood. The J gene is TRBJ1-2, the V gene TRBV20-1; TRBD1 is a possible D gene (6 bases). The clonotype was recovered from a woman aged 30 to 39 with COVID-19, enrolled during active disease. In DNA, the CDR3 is TGCAGTGCTAGTCCGCAAGGGGGTAACTATGGCTACACCTTC. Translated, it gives CSASPQGGNYGYTF.